This record covers a single T cell receptor beta chain. The antigen is unknown. Per germline, CDR1 MDHEN and CDR2 SYDVKM. The CDR3 covers 14 residues. The germline V and J ends were trimmed by 4 bases and 7 bases, with 16 bases remaining between them. This entry is derived from a study of shared clonotypes between healthy human individuals. In the study overall: Donors were a couple of women and three men aged 18 to 49.

Findings of the study overall: Naive subsets, compared against memory subsets, generally had larger estimated richness values.

The material for each subset, its genomic DNA, was split evenly across several immunoSEQ plates. Sequencing used immunoSEQ multiplex PCR; TCRdb keeps in-frame clones, though not all of them. The sample shows around 1.1 million clones, approximately 80% of them seen only once. The sequenced material came from memory CD4+ T cells from PBMCs. Subset of the sample: CD45RA-negative fraction. The chain carries TRBV28 and TRBJ2-5; possibly TRBD2 for D (5 bases). The source of this sequence is a man younger than 35 in good health. Some clones in this sample may be carry-over from other donors' samples. The chain's CDR3 is CASSSLDSGRTQYF. CDR3 coding DNA: TGTGCCAGCAGTTCCCTGGACTCCGGACGGACCCAGTACTTC.